This T cell receptor beta chain was profiled in a study of Ad26.COV2.S vaccination and SARS-CoV-2 variants. Background on the study: Donor got 5x10^10 or 1x10^11 viral particles of Ad26.COV2.S.

CDR3 size: 14 residues. Germline V gene sequence: CDR1 SGHTA, CDR2 FQGNSA. V was trimmed by 1 base and J by 5 bases, leaving 11 bases between them. Clones were sequenced by immunoSEQ multiplex PCR, and TCRdb holds only the in-frame ones, with some missing. The data contain hundreds of thousands of clones, 75% to 90% of them singletons. A note on this clone: Antigen: not known.

Study results and limitations: It is possible that the TCR breadth and depth analyses underestimated the total T cell responses. Vaccinees reportedly had broad spike-specific CD8+ and CD4+ T cell responses.

Treatment: some 19 received Ad26.COV2.S at low or high dose, single or two shots; roughly five received placebo; per-sample allocation not given. The samples were gathered on day 63 after the first injection of vaccine or placebo. Sample: peripheral blood, taken in a trial of Ad26.COV2.S vaccine versus placebo. The rearrangement joins TRBV7-2 to TRBJ2-5; no firm D call. This clonotype was obtained from a person between 18 and 60 years old who received the Ad26.COV2.S COVID-19 vaccine or a placebo. CDR3 in amino acids: CASSLDLAAETQYF. For the CDR3, the DNA is TGTGCCAGCAGCTTAGATCTCGCCGCGGAGACCCAGTACTTC.